This passage covers 10 T cell receptor beta chains from one sample sequenced in a study of spatial heterogeneity in lung cancer. Study-level points and caveats: In tumors, expanded intratumoral alpha and beta TCR counts tracked mutation counts.

TCRdb independently ran MiXCR on the 5' RACE reads; one entry per CDR3 protein. The table has over 2,000 distinct CDR3 sequences, 5.5% seen once. Antigen specificity for these receptors is unknown. Noted time point: sample taken at primary tumor resection. Sequencing used lung tumor tissue, obtained at surgery. The receptors come from a male donor with early-stage non-small cell lung cancer.

Judged by abundance, this clonotype is medium-sized (0.01 to 0.1%). For a library built for alpha chains, this beta chain is a stray read; little rests on its size. V usage is TRBV10-3 and J usage is TRBJ2-7; weak D call: TRBD1 (5 bases). Trimming shortened V by 0 bases and J by 6 bases, and 15 bases separated the two germline ends. Germline CDR1 reads ENHRY; CDR2 reads SYGVKD. The CDR3 is 15 amino acids. CDR3 residues: CAISESEGVRGEQYF. Here the CDR3 DNA reads TGTGCCATCAGTGAGTCGGAAGGGGTCCGCGGCGAGCAGTACTTC.

As to this clonotype: With the library built for alpha chains, this beta chain is off target and its frequency is not meaningful. CDR3 region: CASSPSPNTEAFF. CDR3 DNA: TGTGCCAGCTCACCCTCTCCGAACACTGAAGCTTTCTTT. The chain links TRBV18 to TRBJ1-1; D gene ambiguous. Looked up from germline, CDR1 is KGHSH and CDR2 is LQKENI. The CDR3 loop spans 13 amino acids. V was cut by 3 bases and J by 1 base, with 6 bases left in between. Drawing the rest from reference TRBV18 and TRBJ1-1, the complete variable domain is NAGVMQNPRHLVRRRGQEARLRCSPMKGHSHVYWYRQLPEEGLKFMVYLQKENIIDESGMPKERFSAEFPKEGPSILRIQQVVRGDSAAYFCASSPSPNTEAFFGQGTRLTVV.

This clonotype was counted many times. A library made for alpha chains picked up this beta chain off target, so its size means little. The rearrangement uses TRBV7-3 and TRBJ2-5; D gene ambiguous. Germline V lookup: CDR1 SGHTA, CDR2 FQGTGA. Trimming removed 4 bases at V and 5 bases at J, with 11 bases between. The CDR3 spans 13 residues. The CDR3 loop reads CASSSARSETQYF. CDR3 sequence (DNA): TGTGCCAGCAGCTCGGCCCGGTCTGAGACCCAGTACTTC.

Judged by abundance, this clonotype is medium-sized. This beta chain was picked up by a library intended for alpha chains and is off target, so its count carries little meaning. V and J are TRBV11-3 and TRBJ2-3; 8 nucleotides agree with TRBD1. Trimming cost V 6 bases and J 4 bases; bases outside gene matches: 3. Per germline, CDR1 SGHNT and CDR2 YENEEA. CDR3 length equals 13 residues. CDR3 DNA sequence: TGTGCCAGCAGTTCAGGGGGCGCAGATACGCAGTATTTT. Translating gives CASSSGGADTQYF.

In this sample, this clonotype is medium-sized (0.01 to 0.1%). The library was prepared for alpha chains; this beta chain is a stray read, so its frequency means little. The V call is TRBV27, the J call TRBJ1-6; no definite D call. Germline V gene data show CDR1 as MNHEY and CDR2 as SMNVEV (reference sequence). The CDR3 runs to 13 residues. Deletions cut 7 bases from V and 11 bases from J, with 15 bases between. CDR3 protein: CASTGEPHAPLHF. CDR3 DNA: TGTGCCAGCACCGGGGAGCCTCACGCACCCCTCCACTTT.

By frequency in the sample, this clonotype is large (0.1 to 1%). This beta chain lies outside the target of a library built for alpha chains; its clone size means little. The chain combines TRBV6-5 with TRBJ2-7; D is possibly TRBD2 (5 bases). The V end was cut by 7 bases, the J end by 0 bases, with 13 bases between. Germline-derived CDR1 and CDR2 are MNHEY and SVGAGI. The CDR3 is made up of 14 amino acids. This chain's CDR3 is CASNRAGGSYEQYF. The CDR3 DNA follows: TGTGCCAGCAATCGGGCGGGCGGCTCCTACGAGCAGTACTTC.

Within the sample, this clonotype is medium-sized. Because the library targeted alpha chains, this beta chain is an off-target read whose size means little. This chain links TRBV12-3 or TRBV12-4 with TRBJ1-5; 9 bases map to TRBD1. J lost 6 bases, V lost 4 bases, and 1 base had no gene match. The CDR3 spans 13 residues. CDR3 in amino acids: CASSSQGAQPQHF. The CDR3 region has the DNA TGTGCCAGCAGTTCACAGGGGGCTCAGCCCCAGCATTTT.

This clonotype counts as medium-sized. The library was designed around alpha chains, so this beta chain is a stray read whose abundance carries little weight. This chain joins TRBV20-1 and TRBJ2-7; the match to TRBD2 covers 9 bases. CDR3 length: 14 amino acids. CDR1 is DFQATT and CDR2 is SNEGSKA in the germline V gene (reference sequence). V shed 5 bases and J 1 base; nucleotides not matched to a gene: 6. The CDR3 loop is CSAWVAGVSYEQYF. DNA of the CDR3: TGCAGTGCTTGGGTAGCGGGAGTTTCCTACGAGCAGTACTTC.

This clonotype was found many times. The size of this beta chain means little, since it is a stray read in a library made for alpha chains. The chain combines TRBV5-1 with TRBJ1-4, with a tentative D call TRBD1 (6 bases). V was pared by 5 bases and J by 3 bases, with 14 bases between. Per the germline V gene, CDR1 is SGHRS and CDR2 is YFSETQ. The CDR3 is 15 residues long. CDR3 sequence (DNA): TGCGCCAGCAGGGGCCTGGGGGCGCCTAATGAAAAACTGTTTTTT. This encodes CASRGLGAPNEKLFF.

This clonotype was seen many times. This beta chain lies outside the target of a library built for alpha chains; its clone size means little. V gene TRBV28 combines with J gene TRBJ2-4, with 13 nucleotides matching TRBD2. The V gene's germline CDR1 is MDHEN and CDR2 SYDVKM. The V gene end was trimmed by 4 bases and the J gene end by 7 bases; junction bases not matched to a gene: 7. The CDR3 length is 16 residues. The CDR3 region has the DNA TGTGCCAGCAGTTCCGGGACTAGCGGGATGTCGAACATTCAGTACTTC. Protein product: CASSSGTSGMSNIQYF.